The TCR beta chain under discussion was sequenced for a study of cytomegalovirus exposure and HLA in healthy donors. General observations from the study: In an earlier analysis, in several hundred donors, most V segments appeared productive either ~87% or ~30% of the time.

PCR was performed using 60 Vbeta and 13 Jbeta primers. Libraries were prepared by immunoSEQ multiplex PCR; TCRdb keeps only in-frame clonotypes and omits some of them. This sample has about 160,000 clones, with just under 75% found just once. As regards this clone: The antigen remains undetermined.

The CDR3 consists of 15 residues. CDR1 and CDR2 from the germline V gene are SGHAT and FQNNGV. Trimming pared 7 bases from V and 8 bases from J, leaving 20 bases between. The TCR comes from a woman between 18 and 29 years old in good health and CMV-seronegative. Material: PBMCs. J is TRBJ2-2 and V is TRBV11-2; weak D call: TRBD2 (6 bases). The CDR3 nucleotides are TGTGCCAGCACCCTAAGACTAGGCGCCCCGGGGGAGCTGTTTTTT. This codes for CASTLRLGAPGELFF.